This entry lists 27 T cell receptor beta chains sequenced from one sample in a study of T-cell reconstitution after alpha-beta-depleted transplantation in children. A library of TCRbeta sequences, prepared with unique molecular identifiers, was generated. TCRdb analysed the PCR reads with MiXCR anew, one entry per CDR3 protein. This sample carries about 340,000 distinct CDR3 sequences, 13% of them seen once, and the ten largest clones take approximately 4.3%. Material: PBMCs, obtained from the stem cell graft. The receptors were sampled from a human donor who donated a stem cell graft to a child with Fanconi anemia.

The chain carries TRBV20-1 and TRBJ2-1; 8 bases agree with TRBD2. This CDR3 region has 14 residues. V dropped 6 bases and J dropped 4; count of bases not matched to a gene: 8. Per germline, CDR1 DFQATT and CDR2 SNEGSKA (reference sequence). The CDR3 loop is CSAPTAGVYNEQFF. The CDR3 bases are TGCAGTGCCCCCACAGCGGGGGTTTACAATGAGCAGTTCTTC.

This chain uses TRBV20-1 with TRBJ2-4; D is undetermined. This CDR3 is built from 14 residues. The V end was cut by 1 base, the J end by 0 bases, with 7 bases between. Germline loops: CDR1 DFQATT, CDR2 SNEGSKA (reference sequence). The CDR3 sequence: CSARVELAKNIQYF. DNA of the CDR3: TGCAGTGCTAGAGTCGAACTAGCCAAAAACATTCAGTACTTC.

There are many counts of this clonotype. The chain carries TRBV12-3 or TRBV12-4 and TRBJ1-2, with no clear D. The CDR3 loop spans 12 amino acids. V was clipped by 1 base and J by 4 bases, with 4 bases between them. CDR3 coding DNA: TGTGCCAGCAGTTTAGGGTCCTATGGCTACACCTTC. Protein sequence: CASSLGSYGYTF.

This clonotype has a handful of counts. CDR3 DNA: TGTGCCAGCAGCCCATACAGGGACCAGCCCCAGCATTTT. Its translation is CASSPYRDQPQHF. The chain couples TRBV11-2 to TRBJ1-5; tentative D call: TRBD1 (6 bases). CDR1 and CDR2 from the germline V gene are SGHAT and FQNNGV. The CDR3 is 13 amino acids. Trimming pared 5 bases from V and 7 bases from J, leaving 12 bases between. Variable domain in full (rest from reference TRBV11-2 and TRBJ1-5): EAGVAQSPRYKIIEKRQSVAFWCNPISGHATLYWYQQILGQGPKLLIQFQNNGVVDDSQLPKDRFSAERLKGVDSTLKIQPAKLEDSAVYLCASSPYRDQPQHFGDGTRLSIL.

This clonotype was seen a few times. The rearrangement links TRBV7-9 to TRBJ1-1; D not certain. In germline, CDR1 is SEHNR, CDR2 FQNEAQ (reference sequence). This CDR3 comprises 15 residues. V shed 1 base and J shed 1 base, with 10 bases lying between them. CDR3 loop: CASSLGSLQNTEAFF. The CDR3 DNA reads as TGTGCCAGCAGCTTAGGAAGTCTACAGAACACTGAAGCTTTCTTT.

This clonotype has ten or more counts. The J gene is TRBJ1-5, the V gene TRBV5-1; no reliable D call. CDR1 is SGHRS and CDR2 is YFSETQ in the germline V gene. V was clipped by 4 bases and J by 4 bases, with 9 bases between them. The CDR3 consists of 13 residues. The CDR3 DNA is TGCGCCAGCAGCCTGGACGGGAATCAGCCCCAGCATTTT. It translates to CASSLDGNQPQHF.

This clonotype has a handful of counts. This chain connects TRBV6-6 to TRBJ1-1; no clear D. The germline V gene has CDR1 MNHNY and CDR2 SVGAGI (reference sequence). V dropped 6 bases and J dropped 6 bases, with 14 bases sitting between them. This CDR3 is built from 13 residues. The CDR3 here is CASRQLRDSEAFF. The CDR3 DNA follows: TGTGCCAGCAGACAGCTACGGGATTCTGAAGCTTTCTTT.

This clonotype was seen more than once but under ten times. This chain connects TRBV4-3 to TRBJ2-2, with D tentatively TRBD2 (5 bases). V was trimmed by 0 bases and J by 4 bases, leaving 9 bases between them. Germline V CDR1 and CDR2: LGHNA, YSLEER. The CDR3 runs 15 residues. CDR3 DNA: TGCGCCAGCAGCCAAGACTGGGCGGGCACCGGGGAGCTGTTTTTT. This gives the protein CASSQDWAGTGELFF.

The chain links TRBV9 to TRBJ2-3; D uncertain. CDR1 SGDLS and CDR2 YYNGEE come from the germline V gene. The CDR3 is 14 amino acids. V lost 1 base and J lost 4, with 10 bases in between. This CDR3 reads CASSVLMGADTQYF. DNA for the CDR3: TGTGCCAGCAGCGTACTTATGGGTGCAGATACGCAGTATTTT. Using reference TRBV9 and TRBJ2-3 for the parts outside the CDR3, the full variable domain is DSGVTQTPKHLITATGQRVTLRCSPRSGDLSVYWYQQSLDQGLQFLIQYYNGEERAKGNILERFSAQQFPDLHSELNLSSLELGDSALYFCASSVLMGADTQYFGPGTRLTVL.

The gene calls are TRBV6-5 and TRBJ1-6; D ambiguous. The germline V gene encodes CDR1 MNHEY and CDR2 SVGAGI. With 2 bases removed from V and 6 bases from J, the gap between germline ends came to 8 bases. The CDR3 length is 14 residues. CDR3: CASSYTGPNSPLHF. The CDR3 DNA is TGTGCCAGCAGTTACACCGGACCTAATTCACCCCTCCACTTT.

The genes are TRBV5-1 and TRBJ1-2; D call uncertain. The CDR3 runs to 13 residues. The V end was cut by 4 bases, the J end by 0 bases, with 7 bases between. Germline CDR1 SGHRS, CDR2 YFSETQ. The CDR3 loop reads CASSQSSNYGYTF. As DNA, the CDR3 is TGCGCCAGCAGCCAGTCATCTAACTATGGCTACACCTTC.

The chain links TRBV11-2 to TRBJ2-7; tentative D call: TRBD1 (6 bases). CDR3 length: 13 residues. Germline CDR1 SGHAT, CDR2 FQNNGV. With 1 base removed from V and 7 bases from J, the gap between germline ends came to 11 bases. CDR3 residues: CASSLGQVVEQYF. The CDR3 bases are TGTGCCAGCAGCTTAGGACAGGTGGTTGAGCAGTACTTC.

This clonotype was detected a few times. The chain uses TRBV5-6 and TRBJ2-5; D is ambiguous. Per the germline V gene, CDR1 is SGHDT and CDR2 is YYEEEE. V dropped 6 bases and J dropped 5 bases, with 11 bases sitting between them. CDR3 size: 12 residues. The CDR3 sequence is CASTSAWETQYF. DNA of the CDR3: TGTGCCAGCACCAGCGCCTGGGAGACCCAGTACTTC.

This clonotype showed up many times. J is TRBJ2-7 and V is TRBV29-1; possible D gene TRBD1, 6 bases. Trimming stripped 6 bases from V and 8 bases from J, with 20 bases between. The germline V gene encodes CDR1 SQVTM and CDR2 ANQGSEA. The CDR3 has 13 amino acids. DNA of the CDR3: TGCAGCGTACAGGACAGACCCAAGAGTAAGCAGTACTTC. Translated, it gives CSVQDRPKSKQYF.

CDR3 DNA: TGTGCCAGCAGCTTGGGGCAGGACTCCTACGAGCAGTACGTC. Translating gives CASSLGQDSYEQYV. V gene TRBV5-5 combines with J gene TRBJ2-7; no clear D gene. Looked up from germline, CDR1 is SGHKS and CDR2 is YYEKEE (reference sequence). This CDR3 spans 14 amino acids. Trimming removed 0 bases from V and 0 bases from J, with 7 bases in between.

The V gene is TRBV7-8, the J gene TRBJ2-3; no firm D call. Trimming removed 7 bases from V and 5 bases from J, with 7 bases in between. The CDR3 has 11 residues. The germline V gene encodes CDR1 SGHVS and CDR2 FQNEAQ. Written as DNA, the CDR3 is TGTGCCAGCAATATCGGAGATACGCAGTATTTT. Encoded protein: CASNIGDTQYF.

The chain recombines TRBV5-8 with TRBJ1-1; 7 bases are shared with TRBD1. This CDR3 comprises 16 residues. Trimming took 4 bases from V and 1 from J; bases not matched to a gene: 10. The germline CDR1 and CDR2 sequences are SGHTS and YDEGEE. CDR3 sequence: CASSHRPDRANTEAFF. CDR3 coding DNA: TGTGCCAGCAGCCACCGACCCGACAGGGCGAACACTGAAGCTTTCTTT.

This clonotype occurred many times. The V gene is TRBV5-1, the J gene TRBJ2-7; 10 nucleotides line up with TRBD1. V dropped 5 bases and J dropped 5; count of bases not matched to a gene: 7. This CDR3 is built from 14 residues. Germline-derived CDR1 and CDR2 are SGHRS and YFSETQ. The CDR3 loop is CASRGTGDADEQYF. Written as DNA, the CDR3 is TGCGCCAGCAGAGGGACAGGGGATGCCGACGAGCAGTACTTC.

This clonotype was counted between two and nine times. V is TRBV20-1 and J is TRBJ2-3; perhaps TRBD1 as D (5 bases). The CDR3 loop spans 14 amino acids. Deletions cut 1 base from V and 4 bases from J, with 12 bases between. Germline assignment: CDR1 DFQATT and CDR2 SNEGSKA (reference sequence). The CDR3 sequence: CSARVRQTPDTQYF. Written as DNA, the CDR3 is TGCAGTGCTAGAGTAAGACAGACCCCAGATACGCAGTATTTT.

This clonotype showed up many times. CDR3 residues: CASSEPAGSLQETQYF. CDR3 DNA sequence: TGTGCCAGCAGTGAACCAGCGGGGAGCCTCCAAGAGACCCAGTACTTC. V and J are TRBV2 and TRBJ2-5; 7 nucleotides match TRBD2. This CDR3 spans 16 amino acids. J gave up 1 base and V 2 bases, and 7 bases lay outside the gene matches. Germline CDR1 SNHLY, CDR2 FYNNEI.

The chain links TRBV19 to TRBJ2-2, with TRBD2 as a possible D gene (6 bases). CDR1 and CDR2 from the germline V gene are LNHDA and SQIVND (reference sequence). This CDR3 has 13 amino acids. Trimming left V 9 bases short and J 3 bases short, with 11 bases between. CDR3 protein: CASQEGYTGELFF. CDR3 in DNA: TGTGCCAGCCAGGAGGGTTACACCGGGGAGCTGTTTTTT.

V usage is TRBV7-2 and J usage is TRBJ1-1; the D is unclear. CDR3 length: 14 residues. Germline lookup yields CDR1 SGHTA and CDR2 FQGNSA. V lost 1 base and J 7 bases, leaving 13 bases between the germline ends. The CDR3 DNA is TGTGCCAGCAGCTTAGAGTCCGAGATTAATGAAGCTTTCTTT. Residues: CASSLESEINEAFF.

This clonotype was counted many times. The genes are TRBV5-1 and TRBJ2-7; no clear D gene. CDR3 length equals 16 residues. V dropped 0 bases and J dropped 0 bases, with 13 bases sitting between them. Germline V lookup: CDR1 SGHRS, CDR2 YFSETQ. This CDR3 is CASSLDTSTGSYEQYF. CDR3 bases: TGCGCCAGCAGCTTGGATACATCCACTGGCTCCTACGAGCAGTACTTC.

This clonotype has a handful of counts. V usage is TRBV7-2 and J usage is TRBJ2-3; 13 positions agree with TRBD2. The CDR3 covers 17 residues. Trimming cost V 3 bases and J 4 bases; bases outside gene matches: 7. Germline assignment: CDR1 SGHTA and CDR2 FQGNSA. The CDR3 nucleotides are TGTGCCAGCAGCTTGATAAGGACTAGCGGGGGCGCAGATACGCAGTATTTT. Protein sequence: CASSLIRTSGGADTQYF. The variable domain in full, with the rest retrieved from reference TRBV7-2 and TRBJ2-3, is GAGVSQSPSNKVTEKGKDVELRCDPISGHTALYWYRQSLGQGLEFLIYFQGNSAPDKSGLPSDRFSAERTGGSVSTLTIQRTQQEDSAVYLCASSLIRTSGGADTQYFGPGTRLTVL.

This clonotype has more than one count but fewer than ten. V is TRBV5-1 and J is TRBJ2-3; D is ambiguous. Germline V gene data show CDR1 as SGHRS and CDR2 as YFSETQ. CDR3 size: 15 residues. V was cut by 2 bases and J by 0 bases, with 10 bases left in between. CDR3 nucleotide sequence: TGCGCCAGCAGCTTTATACAGCTTAGCACAGATACGCAGTATTTT. Its protein product is CASSFIQLSTDTQYF.

The chain is built from TRBV29-1 and TRBJ2-6; tentatively, D is TRBD1 or TRBD2 (6 bases each). CDR3 size: 16 residues. Trimming removed 5 bases at V and 0 bases at J, with 14 bases between. CDR1 and CDR2 (germline): SQVTM, ANQGSEA. The DNA of the CDR3 is TGCAGCGTTTACGGGGGCACGAGCTCTGGGGCCAACGTCCTGACTTTC. It codes for CSVYGGTSSGANVLTF.

This clonotype occurred a few times. J is TRBJ2-7 and V is TRBV7-6, with D perhaps TRBD1 (6 bases). From germline, CDR1 is SGHVS and CDR2 FNYEAQ. The CDR3 extends over 15 amino acids. V shed 5 bases and J shed 0 bases, with 14 bases lying between them. In DNA form, the CDR3 reads TGTGCCAGCAGCACCTCGACAGGTCCCTCCTACGAGCAGTACTTC. Its translation is CASSTSTGPSYEQYF. The entire variable domain, with the rest obtained from reference TRBV7-6 and TRBJ2-7, is as follows: GAGVSQSPRYKVTKRGQDVALRCDPISGHVSLYWYRQALGQGPEFLTYFNYEAQQDKSGLPNDRFSAERPEGSISTLTIQRTEQRDSAMYRCASSTSTGPSYEQYFGPGTRLTVT.